The rows below give T cell receptor beta chains drawn from one sample of a study of blood T cell repertoires in COVID-19. Assay used: immunoSEQ multiplex PCR; TCRdb lists only in-frame clones, some missing. The table shows roughly 290,000 clones, with around 90% occurring only once. The sequenced sample consisted of PBMCs or T cells enriched from blood (not recorded which). These receptors were taken from a woman between 35 and 50 years old who had recovered from COVID-19. Each CDR3 is given with its conserved first and last residue. Each record gives: D gene, CDR3 length, V gene, J gene, clone size, CDR3 protein, CDR3 DNA. A D gene is named only where the DNA matches it firmly. Size values are once, few and many counts, or a class for expanded clones, and some rows have none.

d_gene: TRBD2
len: 14
v_gene: TRBV30
j_gene: TRBJ2-2
abundance: -
CDR3aa: CAWRLAGGTGELFF
CDR3nt: TGTGCCTGGCGACTAGCCGGAGGCACCGGGGAGCTGTTTTTT

d_gene: TRBD1
len: 15
v_gene: TRBV7-2
j_gene: TRBJ2-1
abundance: -
CDR3aa: CASSLPGQGHLSQFF
CDR3nt: TGTGCCAGCAGCTTGCCGGGACAGGGACACCTATCGCAGTTCTTC

d_gene: TRBD2
len: 15
v_gene: TRBV16
j_gene: TRBJ2-7
abundance: few
CDR3aa: CASSQSSGSLYEQYF
CDR3nt: TGTGCCAGCAGCCAATCTAGCGGGAGTCTCTACGAGCAGTACTTC

d_gene: TRBD1
len: 18
v_gene: TRBV6-2/TRBV6-3
j_gene: TRBJ2-2
abundance: few
CDR3aa: CASSWGTGKRGSRGELFF
CDR3nt: TGTGCCAGCAGTTGGGGGACAGGGAAGAGAGGGTCGCGCGGGGAGCTGTTTTTT

d_gene: -
len: 12
v_gene: TRBV5-1
j_gene: TRBJ1-1
abundance: few
CDR3aa: CASREGYTEAFF
CDR3nt: TGCGCCAGCAGGGAGGGTTACACTGAAGCTTTCTTT

d_gene: -
len: 15
v_gene: TRBV2
j_gene: TRBJ2-6
abundance: -
CDR3aa: CASGTTGTGANVLTF
CDR3nt: TGTGCCAGCGGTACAACAGGGACTGGGGCCAACGTCCTGACTTTC

d_gene: -
len: 16
v_gene: TRBV4-3
j_gene: TRBJ2-2
abundance: -
CDR3aa: CASSQEEGARTGELFF
CDR3nt: TGCGCCAGCAGCCAAGAGGAGGGGGCGAGGACCGGGGAGCTGTTTTTT

d_gene: TRBD1
len: 16
v_gene: TRBV19
j_gene: TRBJ1-5
abundance: -
CDR3aa: CASSTPRDRGDQPQHF
CDR3nt: TGTGCCAGTAGTACACCCCGGGACAGGGGAGATCAGCCCCAGCATTTT

d_gene: -
len: 15
v_gene: TRBV5-1
j_gene: TRBJ1-1
abundance: -
CDR3aa: CASSQGGLGNTEAFF
CDR3nt: TGCGCCAGCAGTCAAGGGGGTCTAGGAAACACTGAAGCTTTCTTT

d_gene: TRBD2
len: 18
v_gene: TRBV4-2
j_gene: TRBJ2-5
abundance: -
CDR3aa: CASSQGAGLAGVGETQYF
CDR3nt: TGTGCCAGCAGCCAAGGGGCCGGTCTAGCGGGAGTAGGGGAGACCCAGTACTTC

d_gene: TRBD1
len: 14
v_gene: TRBV4-3
j_gene: TRBJ1-1
abundance: -
CDR3aa: CASSLRQGAAEAFF
CDR3nt: TGCGCCAGCAGCCTGCGGCAGGGGGCCGCTGAAGCTTTCTTT

d_gene: TRBD2
len: 15
v_gene: TRBV7-9
j_gene: TRBJ2-4
abundance: -
CDR3aa: CASSFSGSTKNIQYF
CDR3nt: TGTGCCAGCAGCTTTAGCGGGAGTACCAAAAACATTCAGTACTTC

d_gene: -
len: 15
v_gene: TRBV27
j_gene: TRBJ2-7
abundance: -
CDR3aa: CASSYRAFPTYEQYF
CDR3nt: TGTGCCAGCAGTTACAGGGCCTTCCCTACCTACGAGCAGTACTTC

d_gene: TRBD1
len: 15
v_gene: TRBV4-2
j_gene: TRBJ2-7
abundance: -
CDR3aa: CASSQGTGLRNEQYF
CDR3nt: TGTGCCAGCAGCCAAGGGACAGGGTTGAGAAACGAGCAGTACTTC

d_gene: TRBD1
len: 15
v_gene: TRBV7-8
j_gene: TRBJ2-1
abundance: -
CDR3aa: CASSSAGGIGNEQFF
CDR3nt: TGTGCCAGCAGCTCGGCAGGGGGCATCGGCAATGAGCAGTTCTTC

d_gene: -
len: 14
v_gene: TRBV11-2
j_gene: TRBJ2-7
abundance: -
CDR3aa: CASRGGAGVYEQYF
CDR3nt: TGTGCCAGCAGGGGGGGGGCCGGAGTATACGAGCAGTACTTC

d_gene: -
len: 15
v_gene: TRBV18
j_gene: TRBJ1-1
abundance: -
CDR3aa: CASSPGPSRNTEAFF
CDR3nt: TGTGCCAGCTCACCAGGTCCATCGAGAAACACTGAAGCTTTCTTT

d_gene: -
len: 14
v_gene: TRBV9
j_gene: TRBJ2-2
abundance: once
CDR3aa: CASSVTPNTGELFF
CDR3nt: TGTGCCAGCAGCGTCACACCGAACACCGGGGAGCTGTTTTTT

d_gene: TRBD1
len: 13
v_gene: TRBV2
j_gene: TRBJ1-4
abundance: -
CDR3aa: CAINRGPNEKLFF
CDR3nt: TGTGCCATCAACAGGGGCCCTAATGAAAAACTGTTTTTT

d_gene: -
len: 15
v_gene: TRBV6-6
j_gene: TRBJ2-7
abundance: -
CDR3aa: CASSSSGDTTYEQYF
CDR3nt: TGTGCCAGCAGTTCCTCAGGGGACACCACCTACGAGCAGTACTTC

d_gene: -
len: 13
v_gene: TRBV4-1
j_gene: TRBJ2-5
abundance: once
CDR3aa: CASSQVRRETQYF
CDR3nt: TGCGCCAGCAGCCAAGTCAGGAGGGAGACCCAGTACTTC

d_gene: -
len: 12
v_gene: TRBV29-1
j_gene: TRBJ1-2
abundance: once
CDR3aa: CSVEEDNYGYTF
CDR3nt: TGCAGCGTTGAGGAGGATAACTATGGCTACACCTTC

d_gene: TRBD2
len: 15
v_gene: TRBV6-4
j_gene: TRBJ2-5
abundance: -
CDR3aa: CASSDGASGGETQYF
CDR3nt: TGTGCCAGCAGTGATGGGGCTAGCGGCGGGGAGACCCAGTACTTC

d_gene: -
len: 13
v_gene: TRBV18
j_gene: TRBJ1-1
abundance: -
CDR3aa: CASSSGYNTEAFF
CDR3nt: TGTGCCAGCTCGTCGGGTTACAACACTGAAGCTTTCTTT

d_gene: -
len: 13
v_gene: TRBV12-3/TRBV12-4
j_gene: TRBJ1-3
abundance: -
CDR3aa: CASSAGRMDTIYF
CDR3nt: TGTGCCAGCAGTGCGGGACGTATGGACACCATATATTTT

d_gene: -
len: 13
v_gene: TRBV12-3/TRBV12-4
j_gene: TRBJ2-1
abundance: -
CDR3aa: CASSLVWESEQFF
CDR3nt: TGTGCCAGCAGTTTGGTTTGGGAGAGTGAGCAGTTCTTC

d_gene: -
len: 15
v_gene: TRBV27
j_gene: TRBJ1-1
abundance: -
CDR3aa: CASSLKRGTNTEAFF
CDR3nt: TGTGCCAGCAGTTTAAAACGGGGTACGAACACTGAAGCTTTCTTT

d_gene: TRBD1
len: 16
v_gene: TRBV19
j_gene: TRBJ2-2
abundance: -
CDR3aa: CASSIPGQGYTGELFF
CDR3nt: TGTGCCAGTAGTATACCGGGACAGGGATACACCGGGGAGCTGTTTTTT

d_gene: -
len: 15
v_gene: TRBV24-1
j_gene: TRBJ2-2
abundance: -
CDR3aa: CATSVQDMNTGELFF
CDR3nt: TGTGCCACCAGTGTCCAGGACATGAACACCGGGGAGCTGTTTTTT

d_gene: -
len: 17
v_gene: TRBV28
j_gene: TRBJ1-2
abundance: -
CDR3aa: CASRTRLVTAKDYGYTF
CDR3nt: TGTGCCAGCAGAACACGCCTAGTGACAGCCAAAGACTATGGCTACACCTTC

d_gene: -
len: 17
v_gene: TRBV7-3
j_gene: TRBJ2-3
abundance: once
CDR3aa: CASSSGTSWYPTDTQYF
CDR3nt: TGTGCCAGCAGCTCCGGCACTAGCTGGTATCCCACAGATACGCAGTATTTT

d_gene: TRBD1
len: 16
v_gene: TRBV19
j_gene: TRBJ1-6
abundance: -
CDR3aa: CASSPQGQGATSPLHF
CDR3nt: TGTGCCAGTAGTCCCCAGGGACAGGGAGCAACTTCACCCCTCCACTTT

d_gene: -
len: 13
v_gene: TRBV7-9
j_gene: TRBJ2-7
abundance: -
CDR3aa: CASSPTWGDEQYF
CDR3nt: TGTGCCAGCAGCCCGACCTGGGGGGACGAGCAGTACTTC

d_gene: -
len: 15
v_gene: TRBV6-2/TRBV6-3
j_gene: TRBJ2-3
abundance: -
CDR3aa: CASSRDNTSTDTQYF
CDR3nt: TGTGCCAGCAGCCGGGACAATACTAGCACAGATACGCAGTATTTT

d_gene: -
len: 15
v_gene: TRBV2
j_gene: TRBJ2-1
abundance: once
CDR3aa: CASSERKSWYNEQFF
CDR3nt: TGTGCCAGCAGTGAAAGAAAGAGCTGGTACAATGAGCAGTTCTTC

d_gene: TRBD1
len: 13
v_gene: TRBV5-4
j_gene: TRBJ2-1
abundance: few
CDR3aa: CASSRQGSDEQFF
CDR3nt: TGTGCCAGCAGCCGACAGGGGAGCGATGAGCAGTTCTTC

d_gene: -
len: 14
v_gene: TRBV9
j_gene: TRBJ1-3
abundance: -
CDR3aa: CASSVQGLTNTIYF
CDR3nt: TGTGCCAGCAGCGTACAGGGTTTGACAAACACCATATATTTT